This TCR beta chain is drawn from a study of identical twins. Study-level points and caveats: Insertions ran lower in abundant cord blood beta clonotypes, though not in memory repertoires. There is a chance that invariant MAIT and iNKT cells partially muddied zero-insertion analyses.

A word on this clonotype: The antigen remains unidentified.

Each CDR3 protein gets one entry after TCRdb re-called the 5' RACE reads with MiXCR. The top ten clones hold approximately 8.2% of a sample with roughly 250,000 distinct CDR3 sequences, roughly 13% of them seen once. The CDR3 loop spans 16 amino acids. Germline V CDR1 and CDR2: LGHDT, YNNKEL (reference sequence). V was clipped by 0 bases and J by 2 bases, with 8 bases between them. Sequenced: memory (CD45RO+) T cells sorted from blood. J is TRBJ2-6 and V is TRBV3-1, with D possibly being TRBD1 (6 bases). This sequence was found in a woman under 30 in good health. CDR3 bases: TGTGCCAGCAGCCAAGATTCAGGGGCTGGGGCCAACGTCCTGACTTTC. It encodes CASSQDSGAGANVLTF.